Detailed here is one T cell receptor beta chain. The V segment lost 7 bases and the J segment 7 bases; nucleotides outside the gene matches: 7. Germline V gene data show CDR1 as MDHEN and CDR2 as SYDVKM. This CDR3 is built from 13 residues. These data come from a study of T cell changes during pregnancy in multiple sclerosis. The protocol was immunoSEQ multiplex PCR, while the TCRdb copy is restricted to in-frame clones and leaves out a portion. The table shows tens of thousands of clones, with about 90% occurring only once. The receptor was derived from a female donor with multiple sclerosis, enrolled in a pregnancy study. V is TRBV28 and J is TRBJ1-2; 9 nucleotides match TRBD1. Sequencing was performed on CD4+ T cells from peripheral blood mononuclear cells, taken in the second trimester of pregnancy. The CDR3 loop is CASTRQGEGGYTF. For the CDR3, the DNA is TGTGCCAGCACCCGACAGGGGGAGGGTGGCTACACCTTC.